Reported below is one TCR beta chain. Generated by immunoSEQ multiplex PCR, the TCRdb table keeps only in-frame clones and is missing some. Of approximately 400,000 clones in the sample, more than 75% were seen once. Losses at the gene ends were 0 bases for V and 5 bases for J; bases not matched to a gene: 4. Germline CDR1 reads MGHRA; CDR2 reads YSYEKL. This CDR3 contains 15 residues. This sample is part of a study of blood T cell repertoires in COVID-19. The TCR was taken from a woman between 18 and 29 years old who had recovered from COVID-19. Sequences were obtained from PBMCs or T cells enriched from blood (not recorded which). The chain couples TRBV4-1 to TRBJ1-5, with 7 bases that match TRBD1. The CDR3 DNA reads as TGCGCCAGCAGCCAAGATATAGGGGGCTATCAGCCCCAGCATTTT. Amino acid sequence: CASSQDIGGYQPQHF.